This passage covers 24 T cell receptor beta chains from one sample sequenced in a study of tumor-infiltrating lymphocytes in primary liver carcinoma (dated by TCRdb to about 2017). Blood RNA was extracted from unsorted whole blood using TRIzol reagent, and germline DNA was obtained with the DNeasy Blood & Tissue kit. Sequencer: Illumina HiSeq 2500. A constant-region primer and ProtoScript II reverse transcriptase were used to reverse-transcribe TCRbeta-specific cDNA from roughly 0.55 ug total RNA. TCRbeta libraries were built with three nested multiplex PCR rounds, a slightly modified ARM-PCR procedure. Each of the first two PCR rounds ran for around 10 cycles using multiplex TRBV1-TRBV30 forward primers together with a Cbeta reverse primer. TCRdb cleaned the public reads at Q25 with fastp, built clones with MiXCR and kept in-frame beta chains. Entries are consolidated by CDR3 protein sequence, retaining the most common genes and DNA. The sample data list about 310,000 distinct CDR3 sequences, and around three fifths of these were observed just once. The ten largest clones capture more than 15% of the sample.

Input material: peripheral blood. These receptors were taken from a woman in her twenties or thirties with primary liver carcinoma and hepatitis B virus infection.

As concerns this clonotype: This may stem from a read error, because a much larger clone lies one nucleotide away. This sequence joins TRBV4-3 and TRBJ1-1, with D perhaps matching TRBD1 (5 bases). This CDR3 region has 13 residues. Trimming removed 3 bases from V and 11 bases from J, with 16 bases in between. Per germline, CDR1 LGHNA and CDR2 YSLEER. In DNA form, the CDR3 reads TGCGCCAGCAGCCAGATAAGGGGAACGACCGCTTTCTTT. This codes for CASSQIRGTTAFF.

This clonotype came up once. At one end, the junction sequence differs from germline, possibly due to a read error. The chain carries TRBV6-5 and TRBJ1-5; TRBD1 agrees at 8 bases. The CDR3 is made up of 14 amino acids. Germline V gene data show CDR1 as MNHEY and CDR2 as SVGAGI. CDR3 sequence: CASRKGDRNQSQHF. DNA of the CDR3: TGTGCCAGCAGGAAAGGGGACAGGAATCAGTCCCAGCATTTT.

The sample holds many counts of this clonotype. The CDR3 nucleotides are TGCGCCAGCAGCCAATACAGTAGCACAGATACGCAGTATTTT. It yields the protein CASSQYSSTDTQYF. The chain has TRBV4-1 and TRBJ2-3; D is uncertain. Between the trimmed V and J ends, which lost 2 bases and 0 bases, there was a span of 6 bases. This CDR3 is 14 amino acids long. Germline V gene lookup returns CDR1 MGHRA and CDR2 YSYEKL.

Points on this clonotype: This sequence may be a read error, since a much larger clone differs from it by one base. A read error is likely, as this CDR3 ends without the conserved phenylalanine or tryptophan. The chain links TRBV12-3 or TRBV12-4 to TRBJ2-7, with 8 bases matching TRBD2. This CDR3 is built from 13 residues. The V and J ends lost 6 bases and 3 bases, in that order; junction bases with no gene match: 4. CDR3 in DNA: TGTGCCAGCAGGGTAGCGGGGAGCTACGAGCAGTACTTA. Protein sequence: CASRVAGSYEQYL.

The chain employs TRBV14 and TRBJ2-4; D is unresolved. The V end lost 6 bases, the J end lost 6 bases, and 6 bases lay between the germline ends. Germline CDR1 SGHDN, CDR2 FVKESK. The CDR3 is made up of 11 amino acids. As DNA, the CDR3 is TGTGCCAGCAGTACTGGAAACATTCAGTACTTC. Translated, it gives CASSTGNIQYF.

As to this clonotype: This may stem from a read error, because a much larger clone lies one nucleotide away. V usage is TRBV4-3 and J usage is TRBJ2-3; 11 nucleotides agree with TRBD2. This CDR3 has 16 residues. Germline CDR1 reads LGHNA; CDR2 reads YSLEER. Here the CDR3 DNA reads TGTGCCAGCAGCCAAATAGCGGGAGGGCCCACCGATACGCATTATTTT. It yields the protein CASSQIAGGPTDTHYF.

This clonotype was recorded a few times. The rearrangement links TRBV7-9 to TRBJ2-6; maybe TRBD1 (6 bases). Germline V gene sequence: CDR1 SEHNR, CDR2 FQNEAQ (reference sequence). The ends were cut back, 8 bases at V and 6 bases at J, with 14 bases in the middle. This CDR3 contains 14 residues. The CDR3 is CASQQGTEANVLTF. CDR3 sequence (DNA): TGTGCCAGCCAACAGGGTACTGAGGCCAACGTCCTGACTTTC.

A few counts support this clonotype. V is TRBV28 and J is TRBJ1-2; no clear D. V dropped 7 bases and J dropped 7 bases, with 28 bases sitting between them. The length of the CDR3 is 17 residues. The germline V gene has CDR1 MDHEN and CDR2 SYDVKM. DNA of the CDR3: TGTGCCAGCAAACATCCCTTAAGCTGGGTGGATCCTAGTGGCTACACCTTC. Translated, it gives CASKHPLSWVDPSGYTF.

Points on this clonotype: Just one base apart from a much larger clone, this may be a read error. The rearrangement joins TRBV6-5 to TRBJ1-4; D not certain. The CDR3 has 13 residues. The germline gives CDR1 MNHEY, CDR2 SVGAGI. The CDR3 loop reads CASKASSTEKMFF. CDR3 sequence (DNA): TGTGCCAGCAAAGCCAGCTCGACCGAAAAAATGTTTTTT.

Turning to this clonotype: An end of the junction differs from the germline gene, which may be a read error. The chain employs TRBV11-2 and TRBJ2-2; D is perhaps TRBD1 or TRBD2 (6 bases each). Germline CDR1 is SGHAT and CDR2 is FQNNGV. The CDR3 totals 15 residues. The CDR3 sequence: CASSPQGLNTGELYF. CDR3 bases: TGTGCCAGCAGCCCACAGGGACTGAACACCGGGGAGCTGTATTTT.

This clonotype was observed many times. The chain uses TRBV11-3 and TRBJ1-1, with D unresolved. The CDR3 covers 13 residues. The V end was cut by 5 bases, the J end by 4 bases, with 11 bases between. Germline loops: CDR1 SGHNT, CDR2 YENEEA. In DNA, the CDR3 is TGTGCCAGCAGCCCCGATCTGAGCACTGAAGCTTTCTTT. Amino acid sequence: CASSPDLSTEAFF. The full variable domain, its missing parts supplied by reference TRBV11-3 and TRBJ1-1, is EAGVVQSPRYKIIEKKQPVAFWCNPISGHNTLYWYLQNLGQGPELLIRYENEEAVDDSQLPKDRFSAERLKGVDSTLKIQPAELGDSAVYLCASSPDLSTEAFFGQGTRLTVV.

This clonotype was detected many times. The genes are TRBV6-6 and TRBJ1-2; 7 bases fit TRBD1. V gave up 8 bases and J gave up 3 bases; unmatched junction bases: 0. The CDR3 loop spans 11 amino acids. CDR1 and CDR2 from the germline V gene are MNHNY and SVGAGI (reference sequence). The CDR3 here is CASGQDYGYTF. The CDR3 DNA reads TGTGCCAGCGGACAGGACTATGGCTACACCTTC.

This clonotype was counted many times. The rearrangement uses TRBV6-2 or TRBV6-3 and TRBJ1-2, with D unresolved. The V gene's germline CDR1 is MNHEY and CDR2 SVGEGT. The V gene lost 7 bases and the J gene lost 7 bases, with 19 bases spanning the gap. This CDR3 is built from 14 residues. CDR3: CASTYAEDSAGYTF. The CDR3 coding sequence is TGTGCCAGCACCTATGCCGAAGACTCGGCTGGCTACACCTTC.

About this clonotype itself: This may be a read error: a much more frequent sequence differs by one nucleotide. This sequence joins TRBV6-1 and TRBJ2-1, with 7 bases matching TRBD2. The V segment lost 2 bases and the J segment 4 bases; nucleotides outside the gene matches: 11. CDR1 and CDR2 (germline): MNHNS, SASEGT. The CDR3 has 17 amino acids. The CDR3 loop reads CASSEPTRAGVYNEQFF. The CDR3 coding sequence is TGTGCCAGCAGTGAACCTACTCGCGCGGGAGTGTACAATGAGCAGTTCTTC.

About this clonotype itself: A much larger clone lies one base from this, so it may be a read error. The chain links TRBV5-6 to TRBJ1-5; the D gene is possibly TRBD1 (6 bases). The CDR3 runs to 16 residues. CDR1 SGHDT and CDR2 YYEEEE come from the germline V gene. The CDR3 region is CASSLSGGLSNQSQHF. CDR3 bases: TGTGCCAGCAGCTTGAGCGGGGGCTTAAGCAATCAGTCCCAGCATTTT.

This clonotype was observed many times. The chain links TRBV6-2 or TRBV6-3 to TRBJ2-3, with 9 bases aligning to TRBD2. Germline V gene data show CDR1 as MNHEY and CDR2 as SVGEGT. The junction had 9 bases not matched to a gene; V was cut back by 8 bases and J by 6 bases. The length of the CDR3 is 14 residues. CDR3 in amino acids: CASLEAGGPDTQYF. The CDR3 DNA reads TGTGCCAGCTTAGAAGCGGGAGGACCCGATACGCAGTATTTT.

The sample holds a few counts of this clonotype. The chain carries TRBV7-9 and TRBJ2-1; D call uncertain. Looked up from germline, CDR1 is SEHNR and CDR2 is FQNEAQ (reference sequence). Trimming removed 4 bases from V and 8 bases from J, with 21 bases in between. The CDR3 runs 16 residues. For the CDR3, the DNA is TGTGCCAGCAGCTCCTTAGTAATCCGAACGTCGGATGAGCAGTTCTTC. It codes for CASSSLVIRTSDEQFF. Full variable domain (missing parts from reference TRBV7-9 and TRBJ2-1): DTGVSQNPRHKITKRGQNVTFRCDPISEHNRLYWYRQTLGQGPEFLTYFQNEAQLEKSRLLSDRFSAERPKGSFSTLEIQRTEQGDSAMYLCASSSLVIRTSDEQFFGPGTRLTVL.

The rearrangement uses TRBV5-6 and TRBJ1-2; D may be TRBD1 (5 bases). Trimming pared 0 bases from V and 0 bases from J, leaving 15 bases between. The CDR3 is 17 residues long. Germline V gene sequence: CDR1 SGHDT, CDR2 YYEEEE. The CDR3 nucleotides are TGTGCCAGCAGCTTGGTGGCAGACAGCGACTCTAACTATGGCTACACCTTC. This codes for CASSLVADSDSNYGYTF.

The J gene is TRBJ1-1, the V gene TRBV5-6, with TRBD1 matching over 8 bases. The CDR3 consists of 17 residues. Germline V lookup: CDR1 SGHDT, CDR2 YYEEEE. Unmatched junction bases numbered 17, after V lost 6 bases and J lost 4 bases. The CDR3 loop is CASNHWTGTLPATEAFF. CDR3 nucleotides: TGTGCCAGCAACCATTGGACAGGGACCCTCCCGGCCACTGAAGCTTTCTTT.

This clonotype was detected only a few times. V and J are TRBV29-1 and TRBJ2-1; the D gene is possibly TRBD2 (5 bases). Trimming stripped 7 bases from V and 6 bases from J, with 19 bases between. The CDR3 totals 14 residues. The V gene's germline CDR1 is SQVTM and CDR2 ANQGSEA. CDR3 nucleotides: TGCAGCGCCAACGGAGGTCCCGGACCCAATGAGCAGTTCTTC. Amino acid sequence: CSANGGPGPNEQFF.

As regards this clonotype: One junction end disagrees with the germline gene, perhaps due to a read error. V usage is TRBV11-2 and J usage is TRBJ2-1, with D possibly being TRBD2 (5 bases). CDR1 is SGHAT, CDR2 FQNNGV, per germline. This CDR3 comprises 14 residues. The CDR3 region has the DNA TGTACCAGCAGCTTAACTCAAGCGGTGGTTTCCCAGTTCTTC. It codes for CTSSLTQAVVSQFF.

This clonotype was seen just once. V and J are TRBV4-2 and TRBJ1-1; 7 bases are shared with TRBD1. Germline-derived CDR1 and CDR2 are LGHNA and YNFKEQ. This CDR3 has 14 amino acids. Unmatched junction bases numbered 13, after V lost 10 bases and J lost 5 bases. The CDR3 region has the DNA TGTGCCAACAGTCAAATTATGACAGGGACTGAAGCTTTCTTT. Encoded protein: CANSQIMTGTEAFF.

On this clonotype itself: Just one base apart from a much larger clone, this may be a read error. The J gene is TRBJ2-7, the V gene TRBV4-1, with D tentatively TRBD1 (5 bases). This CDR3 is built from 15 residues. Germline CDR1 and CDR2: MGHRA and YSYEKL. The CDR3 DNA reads TGCGCCAGCAGCCAAGCTTTTTTACAGGCCTACGACCAGTACTTC. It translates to CASSQAFLQAYDQYF.

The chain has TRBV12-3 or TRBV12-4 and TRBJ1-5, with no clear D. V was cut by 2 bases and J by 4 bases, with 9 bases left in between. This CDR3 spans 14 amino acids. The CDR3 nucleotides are TGTGCCAGCAGTTTAACAGTGCATAATCAGCCCCAGCATTTT. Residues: CASSLTVHNQPQHF.